This TCR beta chain was captured in a study of cytomegalovirus exposure and HLA in healthy donors. This CDR3 comprises 14 residues. Trimming left V 4 bases short and J 1 base short, with 11 bases between. The germline CDR1 and CDR2 sequences are SGDLS and YYNGEE. With 60 Vbeta and 13 Jbeta primers, the PCR was carried out. Sequencing used immunoSEQ multiplex PCR; TCRdb keeps in-frame clones, though not all of them. Altogether about 180,000 clones are present, 70% to 85% being singletons, with the ten largest covering around 0.69%. The chain uses TRBV9 and TRBJ1-1, with D unclear. Sequencing was performed on PBMCs. This TCR came from a middle-aged woman in good health and CMV-seronegative. CDR3 in amino acids: CASSPQKANTEAFF. In nucleotides, the CDR3 is TGTGCCAGCAGCCCACAGAAGGCGAACACTGAAGCTTTCTTT.